This paragraph covers one TCR beta chain sequence. Its specificity is not known. A much larger clonotype is one base distant, so this may be a read error. CDR1 ENHRY and CDR2 SYGVKD come from the germline V gene. This CDR3 spans 14 amino acids. Trimming took 8 bases from V and 7 from J; bases not matched to a gene: 12. The sample originates from a study of blood T cells in healthy people across ages. The donors, healthy Caucasians from Russia, were aged roughly 6 to 100. Findings and caveats of the study: Roughly linearly, TCR beta diversity per million T cells fell as age increased.

The second PCR ran about 6 to 12 cycles with a sample-barcoded 5' primer and J-beta primers. One entry per CDR3 protein results from TCRdb running MiXCR on the 5' RACE reads. The sample lists around 850,000 distinct CDR3 sequences; about 37% were seen once. Source material: blood. This chain links TRBV10-3 with TRBJ2-7; 9 bases agree with TRBD1. The origin of this receptor is a man aged 18 to 30 in good health. The CDR3 nucleotides are TGTGCCATCGGGGGACAGGGATCTTTCAATGAGCAGTACTTC. Protein sequence: CAIGGQGSFNEQYF.